The 26 T cell receptor beta chains below all came from one sample that was sequenced in a study of CD8 T cells in ankylosing spondylitis. In TCRdb, the 5' RACE reads were re-called with MiXCR into one record per CDR3 protein. The sample holds a few hundred thousand distinct CDR3 sequences, 15% to 20% seen once. Material for sequencing was blood, either unsorted or a sorted T cell fraction (not recorded which). The receptors derive from a male donor with ankylosing spondylitis or in good health (not recorded which).

This clonotype was picked up many times. The chain is built from TRBV9 and TRBJ2-3; D unclear. The CDR3 runs to 15 residues. With 5 bases removed from V and 0 bases from J, the gap between germline ends came to 13 bases. CDR1 is SGDLS, CDR2 YYNGEE, per germline. CDR3 loop: CASRSHISSTDTQYF. DNA for the CDR3: TGTGCCAGCAGAAGTCACATCTCTAGCACAGATACGCAGTATTTT.

V usage is TRBV5-1 and J usage is TRBJ2-7, with 8 bases aligning to TRBD2. This CDR3 spans 15 amino acids. Germline-derived CDR1 and CDR2 are SGHRS and YFSETQ. The junction had 14 bases not matched to a gene; V was cut back by 7 bases and J by 5 bases. DNA of the CDR3: TGCGCCAGCTGCCAAGGACTAGCACCCCCGGACGAGCAGTACTTC. This codes for CASCQGLAPPDEQYF.

Only a few counts were recorded for this clonotype. V and J are TRBV25-1 and TRBJ2-7, with TRBD1 matching 9 bases. The CDR3 covers 14 residues. The J segment lost 4 bases and the V segment lost 4 bases, leaving 5 bases of the junction unmatched. Germline assignment: CDR1 MGHDK and CDR2 SYGVNS. CDR3 sequence reads: CASSAGTGQYEQYF. In DNA, the CDR3 is TGTGCCAGCAGTGCCGGGACAGGGCAATACGAGCAGTACTTC.

In its sample, this clonotype was seen a few times. This chain connects TRBV27 to TRBJ2-5, with a weak D call TRBD1 (6 bases). The CDR3 consists of 13 residues. Trimming removed 6 bases at V and 3 bases at J, with 11 bases between. Germline V gene lookup returns CDR1 MNHEY and CDR2 SMNVEV (reference sequence). CDR3 coding DNA: TGTGCCAGCAGGTTAGGGGGTAAAGAGACCCAGTACTTC. This gives the protein CASRLGGKETQYF.

This clonotype was seen a handful of times. The chain carries TRBV7-9 and TRBJ2-7; D is ambiguous. Germline V gives CDR1 SEHNR, CDR2 FQNEAQ (reference sequence). Trimming took off 6 bases at V and 6 bases at J, with 9 bases between the two ends. The CDR3 is 11 residues long. CDR3 bases: TGTGCCAGCAGTCAAGGGTTCGAGCAGTACTTC. Encoded protein: CASSQGFEQYF.

The gene calls are TRBV5-1 and TRBJ2-1, with D perhaps matching TRBD2 (6 bases). Germline V lookup: CDR1 SGHRS, CDR2 YFSETQ. This CDR3 has 14 amino acids. Trimming stripped 4 bases from V and 6 bases from J, with 14 bases between. CDR3 sequence (DNA): TGCGCCAGCAGCGAGGGAGGATTCGGCAATGAGCAGTTCTTC. Amino acid sequence: CASSEGGFGNEQFF.

This clonotype was observed a handful of times. The chain employs TRBV11-2 and TRBJ2-7; D gene ambiguous. CDR1 is SGHAT and CDR2 is FQNNGV in the germline V gene. The length of the CDR3 is 14 residues. Trimming stripped 4 bases from V and 0 bases from J, with 10 bases between. CDR3 bases: TGTGCCAGCAGCTACCCCCGGAGCTCCTACGAGCAGTACTTC. Translating it yields CASSYPRSSYEQYF.

The chain has TRBV7-3 and TRBJ2-1; a possible D gene is TRBD1 (5 bases). Trimming cost V 0 bases and J 6 bases, with 9 bases left between them. The CDR3 is 14 amino acids. Germline assignment: CDR1 SGHTA and CDR2 FQGTGA. This CDR3 is CASSLTGRGNEQFF. DNA of the CDR3: TGTGCCAGCAGCTTAACGGGGCGCGGCAATGAGCAGTTCTTC.

In its sample, this clonotype was seen a few times. This chain links TRBV5-6 with TRBJ2-1, with a possible D match to TRBD1 (6 bases). CDR1 SGHDT and CDR2 YYEEEE come from the germline V gene. The CDR3 spans 15 residues. The V end lost 4 bases, the J end lost 6 bases, and 17 bases lay between the germline ends. The CDR3 DNA reads as TGTGCCAGCAGCCTCCGAGACAGGCCAGGCAATGAGCAGTTCTTC. Protein product: CASSLRDRPGNEQFF.

This chain links TRBV7-9 with TRBJ2-7; 8 positions match TRBD1. The junction had 7 bases not matched to a gene; V was cut back by 4 bases and J by 2 bases. This CDR3 contains 15 residues. The germline CDR1 and CDR2 sequences are SEHNR and FQNEAQ (reference sequence). This chain's CDR3 is CASSSLLQGAYEQYF. In nucleotides, the CDR3 is TGTGCCAGCAGCTCCCTTTTACAGGGGGCCTACGAGCAGTACTTC. Variable domain in full (rest from reference TRBV7-9 and TRBJ2-7): DTGVSQNPRHKITKRGQNVTFRCDPISEHNRLYWYRQTLGQGPEFLTYFQNEAQLEKSRLLSDRFSAERPKGSFSTLEIQRTEQGDSAMYLCASSSLLQGAYEQYFGPGTRLTVT.

The sample holds one count of this clonotype. J is TRBJ2-1 and V is TRBV19, with a weak D call TRBD1 (7 bases). CDR3 size: 13 residues. CDR1 and CDR2 from the germline V gene are LNHDA and SQIVND (reference sequence). Deletions cut 9 bases from V and 6 bases from J, with 15 bases between. The CDR3 DNA sequence: TGTGCCAGCCAACACCAGGGGGGCAATGAGCAGTTCTTC. It codes for CASQHQGGNEQFF.

The chain recombines TRBV12-3 or TRBV12-4 with TRBJ2-1, with D possibly being TRBD1 (6 bases). The CDR3 is made up of 14 amino acids. V was pared by 7 bases and J by 0 bases, with 10 bases between. The CDR3 DNA reads as TGTGCCAGCACCACAGGGAGCTCCTACAATGAGCAGTTCTTC. Translation gives CASTTGSSYNEQFF.

This clonotype was counted between two and nine times. The chain has TRBV12-3 or TRBV12-4 and TRBJ2-7, with TRBD2 matching over 8 bases. The CDR3 spans 13 residues. V lost 6 bases to trimming and J lost 6 bases; unmatched junction nucleotides: 7. CDR3 sequence reads: CASSLGLVLEQYF. CDR3 sequence (DNA): TGTGCCAGCAGCTTGGGACTAGTTCTCGAGCAGTACTTC.

The sample holds a few counts of this clonotype. The chain employs TRBV9 and TRBJ2-6; D gene unclear. Germline lookup yields CDR1 SGDLS and CDR2 YYNGEE. This CDR3 contains 18 residues. Trimming removed 4 bases from V and 0 bases from J, with 17 bases in between. CDR3 in amino acids: CASSFNSLYYSGANVLTF. DNA for the CDR3: TGTGCCAGCAGCTTTAACAGTTTATATTACTCTGGGGCCAACGTCCTGACTTTC.

The table lists this clonotype with a count of one. The junction shows a germline mismatch at one end, possibly a read error. The rearrangement joins TRBV29-1 to TRBJ2-7, with 7 bases aligning to TRBD1. The CDR3 has 14 amino acids. CDR1 and CDR2 from the germline V gene are SQVTM and ANQGSEA. The CDR3 here is CSVQQGSPSYDQYF. The DNA for the CDR3 is TGCAGCGTCCAACAGGGGTCACCCTCCTACGATCAGTACTTC.

There are many counts of this clonotype. V and J are TRBV12-3 or TRBV12-4 and TRBJ1-5; D ambiguous. With 5 bases removed from V and 1 base from J, the gap between germline ends came to 12 bases. This CDR3 is built from 15 residues. The CDR3 DNA reads TGTGCCAGCAGTCTCCTTTCCGAAAGCAATCAGCCCCAGCATTTT. Encoded protein: CASSLLSESNQPQHF.

The chain carries TRBV28 and TRBJ2-1; no clear D. In germline, CDR1 is MDHEN, CDR2 SYDVKM. Trimming pared 3 bases from V and 8 bases from J, leaving 11 bases between. The CDR3 sequence is 13 residues long. CDR3: CASSLTGTHEQFF. The CDR3 DNA sequence: TGTGCCAGCAGTTTGACTGGAACCCATGAGCAGTTCTTC.

This clonotype showed up just a few times. The CDR3 DNA is TGCAGCGGGGGGTTAGGGCTAGCCGGAGGCACAGATACGCAGTATTTT. Translating it yields CSGGLGLAGGTDTQYF. The gene calls are TRBV29-1 and TRBJ2-3; the D gene could be TRBD1 or TRBD2 (5 bases each). Germline V CDR1 and CDR2: SQVTM, ANQGSEA. CDR3 length: 16 amino acids. Trimming removed 7 bases from V and 1 base from J, with 21 bases in between.

Only a few counts were recorded for this clonotype. The gene calls are TRBV3-1 and TRBJ1-2; 7 bases are shared with TRBD1. CDR1 and CDR2 from the germline V gene are LGHDT and YNNKEL (reference sequence). The CDR3 covers 16 residues. The V gene end was trimmed by 0 bases and the J gene end by 4 bases; junction bases not matched to a gene: 8. DNA of the CDR3: TGTGCCAGCAGCCAAGACGCTACAGGGGCCGGCTATGGCTACACCTTC. Residues: CASSQDATGAGYGYTF. Full variable domain (outside the CDR3, taken from reference TRBV3-1 and TRBJ1-2): DTAVSQTPKYLVTQMGNDKSIKCEQNLGHDTMYWYKQDSKKFLKIMFSYNNKELIINETVPNRFSPKSPDKAHLNLHINSLELGDSAVYFCASSQDATGAGYGYTFGSGTRLTVV.

This clonotype came up many times. This rearrangement joins TRBV20-1 to TRBJ2-3; D perhaps matches TRBD2 (5 bases). V gave up 4 bases and J gave up 3 bases, with 11 bases separating them. Per germline, CDR1 DFQATT and CDR2 SNEGSKA (reference sequence). This CDR3 contains 13 residues. This CDR3 reads CSAISSRTDTQYF. The DNA for the CDR3 is TGCAGTGCTATATCTAGCCGTACAGATACGCAGTATTTT.

There are a few counts of this clonotype. The genes are TRBV5-6 and TRBJ2-7; D unclear. Trimming took off 4 bases at V and 8 bases at J, with 7 bases between the two ends. Germline CDR1 SGHDT, CDR2 YYEEEE. The CDR3 runs 10 residues. CDR3 residues: CASSIEQQYF. The CDR3 nucleotides read TGTGCCAGCAGCATTGAGCAGCAGTACTTC.

The rearrangement uses TRBV7-6 and TRBJ2-1, with 10 positions matching TRBD2. This CDR3 spans 16 amino acids. CDR1 is SGHVS, CDR2 FNYEAQ, per germline. V was pared by 1 base and J by 3 bases, with 3 bases of the junction left unmatched. CDR3: CASSLEAGGIYNEQFF. The CDR3 DNA reads TGTGCCAGCAGCTTAGAAGCGGGAGGGATCTACAATGAGCAGTTCTTC.

The rearrangement uses TRBV7-8 and TRBJ2-3; 12 bases match TRBD2. The CDR3 extends over 17 amino acids. J was trimmed by 4 bases and V by 7 bases; bases with no gene match: 12. Per germline, CDR1 SGHVS and CDR2 FQNEAQ. In DNA form, the CDR3 reads TGTGCCAGCACAGACCCCCTAGCGGGAGGGCCCTCAGATACGCAGTATTTT. It translates to CASTDPLAGGPSDTQYF.

This clonotype was observed a handful of times. The chain uses TRBV20-1 and TRBJ2-7, with 7 bases fitting TRBD1. Germline CDR1 is DFQATT and CDR2 is SNEGSKA (reference sequence). This CDR3 spans 15 amino acids. J gave up 1 base and V 0 bases, and 6 bases lay outside the gene matches. This chain's CDR3 is CSAREQGQISYEQYF. DNA for the CDR3: TGCAGTGCTAGAGAGCAGGGACAGATATCCTACGAGCAGTACTTC.

This clonotype was counted between two and nine times. The chain couples TRBV4-2 to TRBJ1-6; 9 positions agree with TRBD1. With V trimmed by 6 bases and J by 12 bases, 9 bases remained unmatched. This CDR3 is 14 amino acids long. CDR1 and CDR2 from the germline V gene are LGHNA and YNFKEQ. This CDR3 reads CASRQGQGSLPLHF. CDR3 coding DNA: TGTGCCAGCAGGCAGGGACAGGGAAGTTTACCCCTCCACTTT.

The rearrangement uses TRBV9 and TRBJ2-1; the D gene is possibly TRBD1 (6 bases). The germline CDR1 and CDR2 sequences are SGDLS and YYNGEE. This CDR3 contains 15 residues. V was cut by 3 bases and J by 2 bases, with 12 bases left in between. The CDR3 DNA sequence: TGTGCCAGCAGCGACGCCGGGACACCCTACAATGAGCAGTTCTTC. Its translation is CASSDAGTPYNEQFF.